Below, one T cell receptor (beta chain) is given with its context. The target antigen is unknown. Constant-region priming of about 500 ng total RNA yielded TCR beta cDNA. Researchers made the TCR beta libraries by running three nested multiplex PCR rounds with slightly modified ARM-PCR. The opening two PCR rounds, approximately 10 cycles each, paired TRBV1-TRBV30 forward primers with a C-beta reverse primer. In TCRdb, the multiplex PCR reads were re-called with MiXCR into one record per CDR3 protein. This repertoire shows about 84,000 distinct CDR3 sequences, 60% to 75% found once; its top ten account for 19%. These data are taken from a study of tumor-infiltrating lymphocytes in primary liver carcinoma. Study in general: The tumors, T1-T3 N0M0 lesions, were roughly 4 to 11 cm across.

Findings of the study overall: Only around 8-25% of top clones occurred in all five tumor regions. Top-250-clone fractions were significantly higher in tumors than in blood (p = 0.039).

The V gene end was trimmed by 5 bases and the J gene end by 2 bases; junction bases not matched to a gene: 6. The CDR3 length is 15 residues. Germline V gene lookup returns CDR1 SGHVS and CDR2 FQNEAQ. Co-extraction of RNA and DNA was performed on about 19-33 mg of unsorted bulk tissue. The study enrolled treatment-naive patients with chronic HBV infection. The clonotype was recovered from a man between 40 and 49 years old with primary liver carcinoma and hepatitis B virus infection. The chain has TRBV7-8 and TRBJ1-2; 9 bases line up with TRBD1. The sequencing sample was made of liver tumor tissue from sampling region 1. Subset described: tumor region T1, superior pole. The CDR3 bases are TGTGCCAGCAGCCATCGGACAGGGGTAAACTATGGCTACACCTTC. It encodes CASSHRTGVNYGYTF.